The T cell receptor (beta chain) described here comes from a study of cytomegalovirus exposure and HLA in healthy donors. With regard to this clone: Its antigen remains unknown. The junction shows a germline mismatch at one end, possibly a read error.

13 Jbeta primers and 60 Vbeta primers were used for the PCR. Clones were read by immunoSEQ multiplex PCR, and TCRdb kept only the in-frame ones, dropping some. This table holds nearly 110,000 clones, roughly 82% found once. The germline V gene has CDR1 SEHNR and CDR2 FQNEAQ (reference sequence). This CDR3 region has 12 residues. General study points: No immune exposure information besides CMV serostatus was available. According to the study, about 180 TCR beta chains were cytomegalovirus-associated. It was taken for granted in presence/absence analyses that sequencing depth across donors was roughly uniform. In an earlier analysis, in approximately 570 donors, most V segments appeared productive either ~90% or ~30% of the time.

This receptor was taken from a male donor in good health and CMV-seropositive. The chain joins TRBV7-9 to TRBJ2-5; TRBD1 is a possible D gene (6 bases). The sequenced sample was PBMCs. The CDR3 DNA sequence: TGTTCCAGCAGCTTACCCAGGGGGACCCAGTACTTC. Translating gives CSSSLPRGTQYF.